This record looks at one T cell receptor (beta chain) sequence and its context. Germline values: CDR1 SQVTM, CDR2 ANQGSEA. The V gene lost 4 bases and the J gene lost 5 bases, with 18 bases spanning the gap. The CDR3 spans 15 residues. The data were produced by immunoSEQ multiplex PCR, yet TCRdb's version contains in-frame clones alone and is incomplete. The sample consists of around 440,000 clones, about nine tenths of them appearing once. These data come from a study of blood T cell repertoires in COVID-19. Turning to the study itself: Samples came from the United States, Italy and Spain, spanning acute and convalescent COVID-19.

The sample consisted of peripheral blood. The receptor was derived from a woman aged 45-60 years with COVID-19, enrolled during active disease. The J gene is TRBJ1-5, the V gene TRBV29-1; D possibly corresponds to TRBD1 (5 bases). Here the CDR3 reads CSVVPDSKVDQPQHF. In nucleotides, the CDR3 is TGCAGCGTTGTACCCGACAGTAAGGTAGATCAGCCCCAGCATTTT.